This TCR beta chain derives from a study of radiation and T cells in renal cell carcinoma. As for the study in general: Nephrectomy followed 15 Gy stereotactic body radiation by 4 weeks. Findings of the study overall: From baseline, blood top tumor clonotypes peaked at 2 weeks post-radiation.

In the case of this clone: The target antigen is unknown.

The sample's time point: baseline pretreatment blood. Treatment described: 15 Gy SBRT to primary tumor, nephrectomy 4 weeks later. TCRdb's table, derived via immunoSEQ multiplex PCR, lists solely in-frame clones and lacks some. The data contain some 150,000 clones, less than 90% of them seen just once; the ten biggest clones take up 20% to 25%. Germline V lookup: CDR1 SGDLS, CDR2 YYNGEE. This CDR3 spans 16 amino acids. J gave up 2 bases and V 3 bases, and 8 bases lay outside the gene matches. The chain has TRBV9 and TRBJ2-3, with TRBD1 matching over 8 bases. The sample here was blood, taken from a patient whose treatment included radiotherapy and nephrectomy. This TCR was sampled from a woman aged 45-60 years with renal cell carcinoma. DNA for the CDR3: TGTGCCAGCAGCGCCTCCCGGGACAGGCCCACAGATACGCAGTATTTT. Translated, it gives CASSASRDRPTDTQYF.